This T cell receptor (beta chain) is drawn from a study of blood T cell repertoires in COVID-19. Study as a whole: Nucleic acid was either cDNA or gDNA, and it came from T cells, B-cell-depleted T cells, or PBMCs.

Original processing notes: Estimation of nucleated cell counts was performed using reference gene primer amplification. This table comes from immunoSEQ multiplex PCR, and its TCRdb copy is limited to in-frame clones, with some not included. V and J calls and clone size are copied from that table; D and trimming were computed from the DNA. The sample lists about 150,000 clones; more than 80% were seen once. The sequencing sample was made of peripheral blood. This clonotype was obtained from a man in his 70s with acute or convalescent COVID-19.

CDR3 bases: TGTGCCAGCAGCGTGGATGGGACAGCGATCTATAATTCACCCCTCCACTTT. It encodes CASSVDGTAIYNSPLHF. V usage is TRBV5-4 and J usage is TRBJ1-6, with 7 positions matching TRBD1. V dropped 4 bases and J dropped 3; count of bases not matched to a gene: 10. The CDR3 has 17 amino acids. Germline V gives CDR1 SGHNT, CDR2 YYREEE (reference sequence).